A selection of T cell receptor beta chains follows, all from one sample in a study of T cells after yellow fever vaccination. MiXCR, run by TCRdb on the 5' RACE reads, gives a single entry per CDR3 protein. The sample contains around 260,000 distinct CDR3 sequences, about 5% of which appear only once. The sample in question was CD4+ T cells sorted from PBMCs, obtained on the day of the yellow fever booster vaccination. These receptors were obtained from a man aged 18-30 years who received the YFV17D yellow fever vaccine. Each CDR3 is given with its conserved first and last residue. Each record gives: D gene, J gene, clone size, V gene, CDR3 protein, CDR3 DNA. D genes are given only for firm matches. Size tells how often a clone was seen (once, few, many) or the class of an expanded clone, and some rows leave it out.

d_gene: NA; j_gene: TRBJ2-5; abundance: NA; v_gene: TRBV12-3/TRBV12-4; CDR3aa: CASSFGTGLGAGETQYF; CDR3nt: TGTGCCAGCAGTTTTGGGACCGGCCTAGGAGCGGGAGAGACCCAGTACTTC
d_gene: NA; j_gene: TRBJ2-3; abundance: many; v_gene: TRBV5-1; CDR3aa: CASSPGSGRADTQYF; CDR3nt: TGCGCCAGCAGCCCGGGAAGCGGGCGGGCGGATACGCAGTATTTT
d_gene: TRBD2; j_gene: TRBJ2-3; abundance: many; v_gene: TRBV5-1; CDR3aa: CASSLGLAGADTQYF; CDR3nt: TGCGCCAGCAGCTTGGGACTAGCGGGGGCAGATACGCAGTATTTT
d_gene: NA; j_gene: TRBJ1-1; abundance: NA; v_gene: TRBV20-1; CDR3aa: CSAGSANTEAFF; CDR3nt: TGCAGTGCTGGGTCGGCGAACACTGAAGCTTTCTTT
d_gene: TRBD1; j_gene: TRBJ1-1; abundance: once; v_gene: TRBV6-5; CDR3aa: CASSYKQGARAEAFF; CDR3nt: TGTGCCAGCAGTTACAAACAGGGGGCGAGGGCTGAAGCTTTCTTT
d_gene: NA; j_gene: TRBJ1-4; abundance: many; v_gene: TRBV7-9; CDR3aa: CASSSPPPAPMQAATNEKLFF; CDR3nt: TGTGCCAGCAGCTCGCCGCCCCCCGCTCCAATGCAGGCTGCAACTAATGAAAAACTGTTTTTT
d_gene: NA; j_gene: TRBJ2-7; abundance: few; v_gene: TRBV5-1; CDR3aa: CASSSGIRVSYEQYF; CDR3nt: TGCGCCAGCAGCTCCGGGATTAGGGTTTCCTACGAGCAGTACTTC
d_gene: NA; j_gene: TRBJ1-2; abundance: NA; v_gene: TRBV4-3; CDR3aa: CASSPLREANYGYTF; CDR3nt: TGCGCCAGCAGCCCCTTGCGTGAAGCTAACTATGGCTACACCTTC
d_gene: NA; j_gene: TRBJ1-1; abundance: many; v_gene: TRBV12-3/TRBV12-4; CDR3aa: CASSFGSRDFTEAFF; CDR3nt: TGTGCCAGCAGTTTTGGGTCCCGGGATTTTACTGAAGCTTTCTTT
d_gene: NA; j_gene: TRBJ1-2; abundance: NA; v_gene: TRBV18; CDR3aa: CASSPFIPEKEQGYGYTF; CDR3nt: TGTGCCAGCTCACCATTTATTCCGGAGAAAGAGCAAGGCTATGGCTACACCTTC
d_gene: NA; j_gene: TRBJ2-2; abundance: few; v_gene: TRBV7-2; CDR3aa: CASSPPGAGGELFF; CDR3nt: TGTGCCAGCAGCCCTCCGGGGGCGGGCGGGGAGCTGTTTTTT
d_gene: NA; j_gene: TRBJ1-2; abundance: few; v_gene: TRBV5-1; CDR3aa: CASSLTGFEGYTF; CDR3nt: TGCGCCAGCAGCTTGACAGGGTTCGAGGGCTACACCTTC
d_gene: TRBD2; j_gene: TRBJ2-1; abundance: few; v_gene: TRBV6-2/TRBV6-3; CDR3aa: CASSSPTSGGAHEQFF; CDR3nt: TGTGCCAGCAGTTCCCCGACTAGCGGGGGGGCCCATGAGCAGTTCTTC
d_gene: TRBD1; j_gene: TRBJ2-7; abundance: many; v_gene: TRBV20-1; CDR3aa: CSAQAGQGTYEQYF; CDR3nt: TGCAGTGCCCAGGCCGGACAGGGGACCTACGAGCAGTACTTC
d_gene: TRBD1; j_gene: TRBJ2-6; abundance: few; v_gene: TRBV12-3/TRBV12-4; CDR3aa: CASSLSTGPGANVLTF; CDR3nt: TGTGCCAGCAGTCTGTCGACAGGGCCTGGGGCCAACGTCCTGACTTTC
d_gene: NA; j_gene: TRBJ2-3; abundance: many; v_gene: TRBV10-3; CDR3aa: CAASAQGGTTDTQYF; CDR3nt: TGTGCCGCCAGCGCACAGGGGGGGACCACAGATACGCAGTATTTT
d_gene: NA; j_gene: TRBJ1-5; abundance: many; v_gene: TRBV12-3/TRBV12-4; CDR3aa: CASSQTTFGNQPQHF; CDR3nt: TGTGCCAGCAGCCAGACTACATTCGGCAATCAGCCCCAGCATTTT
d_gene: NA; j_gene: TRBJ1-6; abundance: many; v_gene: TRBV4-3; CDR3aa: CASSQDFFGGSSSYNSPLHF; CDR3nt: TGCGCCAGCAGCCAAGATTTCTTTGGGGGATCGAGCTCCTATAATTCACCCCTCCACTTT
d_gene: TRBD2; j_gene: TRBJ2-1; abundance: NA; v_gene: TRBV2; CDR3aa: CASRRTSGVYNEQFF; CDR3nt: TGTGCCAGCAGGCGGACTAGCGGGGTGTACAATGAGCAGTTCTTC
d_gene: NA; j_gene: TRBJ2-7; abundance: NA; v_gene: TRBV5-6; CDR3aa: CASRLGQNYEQYF; CDR3nt: TGTGCCAGCAGGTTAGGACAGAACTACGAGCAGTACTTC
d_gene: TRBD2; j_gene: TRBJ2-1; abundance: NA; v_gene: TRBV20-1; CDR3aa: CSARSAGGPGEQFF; CDR3nt: TGCAGTGCTCGTTCCGCGGGGGGGCCCGGTGAGCAGTTCTTC
d_gene: NA; j_gene: TRBJ2-3; abundance: NA; v_gene: TRBV7-6; CDR3aa: CASSFNAPDTQYF; CDR3nt: TGTGCCAGCAGCTTCAACGCGCCAGATACGCAGTATTTT
d_gene: TRBD1; j_gene: TRBJ1-2; abundance: NA; v_gene: TRBV6-6; CDR3aa: CAIRVGSGTGGRGYTF; CDR3nt: TGTGCCATACGCGTTGGCTCCGGGACAGGGGGCCGGGGCTACACCTTC
d_gene: TRBD2; j_gene: TRBJ2-1; abundance: few; v_gene: TRBV28; CDR3aa: CASSTWGGLAVSYNEQFF; CDR3nt: TGTGCCAGCAGTACCTGGGGGGGACTAGCGGTCTCCTACAATGAGCAGTTCTTC
d_gene: NA; j_gene: TRBJ2-7; abundance: NA; v_gene: TRBV5-1; CDR3aa: CASSLSTGTSYEQYF; CDR3nt: TGCGCCAGCAGCTTATCGACCGGGACGTCCTACGAGCAGTACTTC
d_gene: TRBD2; j_gene: TRBJ2-5; abundance: many; v_gene: TRBV5-1; CDR3aa: CASSLGGLAIQETQYF; CDR3nt: TGCGCCAGCAGCTTGGGAGGACTAGCTATCCAAGAGACCCAGTACTTC
d_gene: TRBD1; j_gene: TRBJ2-5; abundance: NA; v_gene: TRBV2; CDR3aa: CASSNRDRGVETQYF; CDR3nt: TGTGCCAGCAGTAACCGGGACAGGGGGGTTGAGACCCAGTACTTC
d_gene: NA; j_gene: TRBJ2-1; abundance: NA; v_gene: TRBV5-1; CDR3aa: CASSSRGRLPKSNEQFF; CDR3nt: TGCGCCAGCAGCTCGAGGGGTAGACTACCCAAATCCAATGAGCAGTTCTTC
d_gene: NA; j_gene: TRBJ2-4; abundance: few; v_gene: TRBV4-1; CDR3aa: CASSQDFPLRGAKNIQYF; CDR3nt: TGCGCCAGCAGCCAAGATTTCCCCTTAAGGGGAGCCAAAAACATTCAGTACTTC
d_gene: TRBD2; j_gene: TRBJ2-4; abundance: NA; v_gene: TRBV4-1; CDR3aa: CASSQGLAGAINIQYF; CDR3nt: TGCGCCAGCAGCCAAGGGCTAGCGGGGGCGATAAACATTCAGTACTTC
d_gene: NA; j_gene: TRBJ2-3; abundance: NA; v_gene: TRBV7-2; CDR3aa: CASSSWGAEDTQYF; CDR3nt: TGTGCCAGCAGCTCTTGGGGGGCCGAAGATACGCAGTATTTT
d_gene: NA; j_gene: TRBJ1-4; abundance: NA; v_gene: TRBV4-1; CDR3aa: CASSQLDLGFRREKLFF; CDR3nt: TGCGCCAGCAGCCAATTAGACCTTGGGTTCCGGCGGGAAAAACTGTTTTTT
d_gene: TRBD1; j_gene: TRBJ1-4; abundance: few; v_gene: TRBV27; CDR3aa: CASSRRDRGGANEKLFF; CDR3nt: TGTGCCAGCAGTCGCCGGGACAGGGGGGGAGCTAATGAAAAACTGTTTTTT